This T cell receptor beta chain was documented in a study of PD-L1 blockade in urothelial cancer. About the study: About 90% of the roughly 29 patients were men with bladder-origin urothelial cancer. Between 0 and 3 prior chemotherapy regimens had been given to patients. Blood was tested 3 weeks (second dose) and 6 weeks into treatment.

Individual patients had between 1 and 8 samples, taken pretreatment and on-treatment. Per the germline V gene, CDR1 is LNHDA and CDR2 is SQIVND (reference sequence). Trimming removed 2 bases at V and 2 bases at J, with 11 bases between. The CDR3 extends over 15 amino acids. Profiled with immunoSEQ multiplex PCR; TCRdb holds only in-frame clones, not every one. The repertoire holds under 40,000 clones, with 75% to 90% as singletons. The J gene is TRBJ2-3, the V gene TRBV19, with no clear D. This TCR derives from a man aged 45 to 65 with urothelial cancer. The starting material was PBMCs, obtained around atezolizumab (anti-PD-L1) treatment. The CDR3 nucleotides read TGTGCCAGTAGTATAACACAGACAATCACAGATACGCAGTATTTT. The encoded protein is CASSITQTITDTQYF. The entire variable domain, with the rest obtained from reference TRBV19 and TRBJ2-3, is as follows: DGGITQSPKYLFRKEGQNVTLSCEQNLNHDAMYWYRQDPGQGLRLIYYSQIVNDFQKGDIAEGYSVSREKKESFPLTVTSAQKNPTAFYLCASSITQTITDTQYFGPGTRLTVL.